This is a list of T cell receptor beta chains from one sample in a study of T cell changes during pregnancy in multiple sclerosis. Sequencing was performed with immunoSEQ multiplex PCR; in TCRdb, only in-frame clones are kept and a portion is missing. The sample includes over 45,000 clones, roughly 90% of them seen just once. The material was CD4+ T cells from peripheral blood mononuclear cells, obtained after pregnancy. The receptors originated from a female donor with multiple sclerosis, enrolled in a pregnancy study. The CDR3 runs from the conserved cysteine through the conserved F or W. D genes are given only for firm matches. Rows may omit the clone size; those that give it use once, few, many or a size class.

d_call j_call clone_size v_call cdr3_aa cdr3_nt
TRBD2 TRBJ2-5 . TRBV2 CASSVLAGTQETQYF TGTGCCAGCAGTGTTCTAGCGGGGACCCAAGAGACCCAGTACTTC
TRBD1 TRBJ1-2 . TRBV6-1 CASSERTGLNGYTF TGTGCCAGCAGTGAACGGACAGGGCTGAATGGCTACACCTTC
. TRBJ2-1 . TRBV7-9 CASSLRLMGSSYNEQFF TGTGCCAGCAGCTTAAGGCTCATGGGGAGCTCCTACAATGAGCAGTTCTTC
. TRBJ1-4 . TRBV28 CASFLTGVGEKLFF TGTGCCAGCTTCTTAACCGGGGTTGGGGAAAAACTGTTTTTT
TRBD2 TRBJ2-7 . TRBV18 CASSPPTSGSYEQYF TGTGCCAGCTCACCACCGACTAGCGGGAGCTACGAGCAGTACTTC
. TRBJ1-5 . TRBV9 CASSAGAQGNQPQHF TGTGCCAGCAGCGCAGGGGCCCAGGGAAATCAGCCCCAGCATTTT
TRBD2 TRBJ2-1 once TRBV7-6 CASSLGGTTNEQFF TGTGCCAGCAGCTTAGGAGGGACTACCAATGAGCAGTTCTTC
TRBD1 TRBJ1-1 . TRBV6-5 CASRHRGNTEAFF TGTGCCAGCAGACACAGGGGTAACACTGAAGCTTTCTTT
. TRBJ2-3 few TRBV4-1 CASSQDRVSSDTQYF TGCGCCAGCAGCCAAGATCGGGTTTCGTCGGATACGCAGTATTTT
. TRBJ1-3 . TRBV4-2 CASRPQTSGTIYF TGTGCCAGCAGACCACAGACGTCAGGGACCATATATTTT
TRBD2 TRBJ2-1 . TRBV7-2 CASSLVERTSGYNEQFF TGTGCCAGCAGCTTAGTGGAAAGGACTAGCGGCTACAATGAGCAGTTCTTC
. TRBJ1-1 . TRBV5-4 CASSLAPPGVNTEAFF TGTGCCAGCAGCTTGGCGCCCCCGGGGGTGAACACTGAAGCTTTCTTT
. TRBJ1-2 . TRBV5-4 CASSTRGGGLYGYTF TGTGCCAGCAGCACGCGCGGGGGGGGCCTCTATGGCTACACCTTC
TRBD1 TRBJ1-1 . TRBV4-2 CASSHKILDRGRDTEAFF TGTGCCAGCAGCCACAAGATTTTGGACAGGGGAAGGGACACTGAAGCTTTCTTT
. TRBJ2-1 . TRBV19 CASSADRFNEQFF TGTGCCAGTAGTGCCGACAGGTTCAATGAGCAGTTCTTC
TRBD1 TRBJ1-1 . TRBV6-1 CASRLNQGVHTEAFF TGTGCCAGCAGGCTCAATCAGGGGGTTCACACTGAAGCTTTCTTT
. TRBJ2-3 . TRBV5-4 CASSLSTGTDTQYF TGTGCCAGCAGCTTGAGTACTGGCACAGATACGCAGTATTTT
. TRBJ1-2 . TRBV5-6 CASSRDRIYGYTF TGTGCCAGCAGCCGTGACAGGATCTATGGCTACACCTTC
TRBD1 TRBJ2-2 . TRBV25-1 CASSGTGAPGELFF TGTGCCAGCAGTGGAACAGGGGCCCCCGGGGAGCTGTTTTTT
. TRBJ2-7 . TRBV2 CASSWTAPEQYF TGTGCCAGCAGTTGGACAGCCCCCGAGCAGTACTTC
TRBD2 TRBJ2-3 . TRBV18 CASSPLSPSGRASDTQYF TGTGCCAGCTCACCCCTCTCTCCGAGCGGGAGGGCCTCAGATACGCAGTATTTT
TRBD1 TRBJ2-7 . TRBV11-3 CASSPGTGVTSYEQYF TGTGCCAGCAGCCCCGGGACAGGGGTAACTTCCTACGAGCAGTACTTC
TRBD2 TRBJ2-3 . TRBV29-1 CSVEPTSGSTDTQYF TGCAGCGTTGAACCGACTAGCGGAAGCACAGATACGCAGTATTTT
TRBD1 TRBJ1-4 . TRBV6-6 CASSTTGGSAEKLFF TGTGCCAGCAGTACGACAGGGGGCTCGGCTGAAAAACTGTTTTTT
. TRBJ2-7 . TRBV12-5 CASGPRGIPQYF TGTGCTAGTGGTCCCAGAGGAATCCCCCAGTACTTC
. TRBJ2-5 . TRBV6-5 CASSLGARVGETQYF TGTGCCAGCAGTCTAGGGGCCAGGGTCGGGGAGACCCAGTACTTC
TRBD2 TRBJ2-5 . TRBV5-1 CASSLSKELAGGPQETQYF TGCGCCAGCAGCTTGAGTAAGGAACTAGCGGGAGGGCCCCAAGAGACCCAGTACTTC
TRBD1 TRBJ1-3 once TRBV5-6 CASSSEPTGAGNTIYF TGTGCCAGCAGCTCGGAACCGACAGGGGCTGGAAACACCATATATTTT
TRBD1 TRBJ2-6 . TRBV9 CASSRGQGRVTGANVLTF TGTGCCAGTTCGAGGGGACAGGGGAGAGTTACTGGGGCCAACGTCCTGACTTTC
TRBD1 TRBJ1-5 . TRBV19 CASRRQGINQPQHF TGTGCCAGTAGGAGACAGGGTATAAATCAGCCCCAGCATTTT
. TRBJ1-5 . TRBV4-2 CASSQEGHQPQHF TGTGCCAGCAGCCAAGAGGGCCATCAGCCCCAGCATTTT
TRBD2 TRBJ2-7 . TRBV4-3 CASSPGVSGSEQYF TGCGCCAGCAGCCCGGGGGTTAGCGGGAGCGAGCAGTACTTC
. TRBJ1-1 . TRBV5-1 CASSQRSPGWGNTEAFF TGCGCCAGCAGCCAAAGATCACCGGGATGGGGGAACACTGAAGCTTTCTTT
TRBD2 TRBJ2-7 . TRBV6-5 CASSYSDPGLGVEQYF TGTGCCAGCAGTTACAGCGATCCGGGACTAGGTGTTGAGCAGTACTTC
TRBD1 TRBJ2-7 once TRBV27 CASNPTGGPSYEQYF TGTGCCAGCAACCCAACAGGGGGCCCGTCCTACGAGCAGTACTTC
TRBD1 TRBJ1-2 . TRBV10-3 CAIRGQDLYGYTF TGTGCCATCAGAGGACAGGACCTATATGGCTACACCTTC
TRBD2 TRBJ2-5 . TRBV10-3 CAIMGTSQETQYF TGTGCCATCATGGGGACTAGCCAAGAGACCCAGTACTTC
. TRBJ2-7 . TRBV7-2 CASSDSPRGEQYF TGTGCCAGCAGCGACTCCCCCCGGGGCGAGCAGTACTTC
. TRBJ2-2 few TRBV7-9 CASSPSRRSTNTGELFF TGTGCCAGCAGCCCCTCCCGGAGAAGTACGAACACCGGGGAGCTGTTTTTT
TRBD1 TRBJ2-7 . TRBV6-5 CASSYSRGTETYEQYF TGTGCCAGCAGTTACTCGAGAGGGACAGAAACCTACGAGCAGTACTTC
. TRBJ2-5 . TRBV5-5 CASSSKETQYF TGTGCCAGCAGCTCTAAAGAGACCCAGTACTTC
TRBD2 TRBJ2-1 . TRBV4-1 CASSQDLGLVGKVNKYNEQFF TGCGCCAGCAGCCAAGATCTCGGACTAGTCGGCAAAGTGAATAAATACAATGAGCAGTTCTTC
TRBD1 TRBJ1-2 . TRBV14 CASSLRTGGGNYGYTF TGTGCCAGCAGCCTAAGGACAGGGGGAGGGAACTATGGCTACACCTTC
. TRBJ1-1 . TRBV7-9 CASSPRGGVNTEAFF TGTGCCAGCAGCCCGAGGGGAGGGGTGAACACTGAAGCTTTCTTT
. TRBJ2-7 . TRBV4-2 CASSQGVGEGDEQYF TGTGCCAGCAGCCAGGGAGTAGGAGAGGGGGACGAGCAGTACTTC
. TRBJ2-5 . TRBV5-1 CASSLGGGETQYF TGCGCCAGCAGCTTGGGGGGAGGAGAGACCCAGTACTTC
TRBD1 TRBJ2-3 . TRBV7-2 CASSITGEGTDTQYF TGTGCCAGCAGCATCACAGGGGAAGGGACAGATACGCAGTATTTT
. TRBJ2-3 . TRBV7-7 CASSLSRVTDTQYF TGTGCTAGCAGCCTTAGCCGGGTCACAGATACGCAGTATTTT